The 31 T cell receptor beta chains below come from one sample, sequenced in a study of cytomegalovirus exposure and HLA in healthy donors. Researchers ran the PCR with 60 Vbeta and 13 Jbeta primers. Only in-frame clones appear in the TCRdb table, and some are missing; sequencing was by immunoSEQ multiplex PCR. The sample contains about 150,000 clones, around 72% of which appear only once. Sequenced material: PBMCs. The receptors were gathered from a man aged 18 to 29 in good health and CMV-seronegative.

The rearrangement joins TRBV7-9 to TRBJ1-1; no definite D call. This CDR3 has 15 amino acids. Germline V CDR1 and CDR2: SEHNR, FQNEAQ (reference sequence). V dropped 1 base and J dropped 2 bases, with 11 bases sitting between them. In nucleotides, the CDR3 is TGTGCCAGCAGCTTAGTATGGGCATATAACACTGAAGCTTTCTTT. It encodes CASSLVWAYNTEAFF.

The CDR3 DNA reads as TGCGCCAGCAGCCAAGAATGGTCTAGCGGGGCCCGCCGGGATACGCAGTATTTT. It specifies CASSQEWSSGARRDTQYF. The chain couples TRBV4-1 to TRBJ2-3; 9 bases map to TRBD2. CDR1 and CDR2 (germline): MGHRA, YSYEKL. CDR3 length equals 18 residues. Trimming cost V 0 bases and J 6 bases; bases outside gene matches: 13.

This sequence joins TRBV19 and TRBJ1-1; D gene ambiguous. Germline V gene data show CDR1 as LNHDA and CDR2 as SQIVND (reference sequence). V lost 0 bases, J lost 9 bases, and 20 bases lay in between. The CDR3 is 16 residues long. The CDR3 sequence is CASSIEGYWRSEKAFF. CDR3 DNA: TGTGCCAGTAGTATAGAAGGCTACTGGCGGAGTGAAAAAGCTTTCTTT.

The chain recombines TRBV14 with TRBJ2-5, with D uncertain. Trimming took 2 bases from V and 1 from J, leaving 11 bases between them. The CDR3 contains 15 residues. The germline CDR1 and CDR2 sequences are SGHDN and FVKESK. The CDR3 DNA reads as TGTGCCAGCAGCCAACTGGGTCCTAGCCAAGAGACCCAGTACTTC. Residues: CASSQLGPSQETQYF.

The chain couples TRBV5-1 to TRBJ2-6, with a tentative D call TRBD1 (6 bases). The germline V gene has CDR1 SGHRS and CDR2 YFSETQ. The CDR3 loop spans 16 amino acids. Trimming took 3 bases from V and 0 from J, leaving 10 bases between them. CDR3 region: CASSWDTNSGANVLTF. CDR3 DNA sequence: TGCGCCAGCAGCTGGGACACTAACTCTGGGGCCAACGTCCTGACTTTC. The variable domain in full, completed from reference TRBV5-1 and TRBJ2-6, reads KAGVTQTPRYLIKTRGQQVTLSCSPISGHRSVSWYQQTPGQGLQFLFEYFSETQRNKGNFPGRFSGRQFSNSRSEMNVSTLELGDSALYLCASSWDTNSGANVLTFGAGSRLTVL.

The CDR3 loop is CAFRGRDRGIHEQFF. CDR3 coding DNA: TGCGCCTTCCGCGGTAGGGACAGGGGCATCCATGAGCAGTTCTTC. The rearrangement links TRBV23-1 to TRBJ2-1, with TRBD1 identical over 10 bases. TRBV23-1 is an ORF for which the function is uncertain. The CDR3 has 15 amino acids. The trim removed 11 bases at V and 8 bases at J, leaving 15 bases unmatched.

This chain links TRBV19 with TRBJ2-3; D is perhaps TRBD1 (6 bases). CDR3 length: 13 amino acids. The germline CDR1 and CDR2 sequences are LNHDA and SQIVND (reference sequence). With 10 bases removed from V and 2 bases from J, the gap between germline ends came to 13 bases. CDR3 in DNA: TGTGCCACTACGACAGGCCACACAGATACGCAGTATTTT. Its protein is CATTTGHTDTQYF.

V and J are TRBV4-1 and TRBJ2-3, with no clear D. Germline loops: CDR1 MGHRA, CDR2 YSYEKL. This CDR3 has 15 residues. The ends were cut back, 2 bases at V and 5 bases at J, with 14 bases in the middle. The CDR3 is CASSQSMSHGDTQYF. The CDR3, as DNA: TGCGCCAGCAGCCAAAGCATGAGTCATGGAGATACGCAGTATTTT.

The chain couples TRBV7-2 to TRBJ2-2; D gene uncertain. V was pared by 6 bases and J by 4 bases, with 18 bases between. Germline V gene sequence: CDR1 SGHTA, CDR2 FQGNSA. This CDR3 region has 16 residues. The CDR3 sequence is CASRSQTGDITGELFF. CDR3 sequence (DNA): TGTGCCAGCAGATCGCAGACTGGCGATATCACCGGGGAGCTGTTTTTT.

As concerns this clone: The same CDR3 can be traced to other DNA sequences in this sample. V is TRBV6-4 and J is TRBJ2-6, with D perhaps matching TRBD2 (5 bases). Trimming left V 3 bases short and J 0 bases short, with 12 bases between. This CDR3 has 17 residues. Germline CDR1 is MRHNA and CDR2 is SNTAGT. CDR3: CASSEAGVGSGANVLTF. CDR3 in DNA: TGTGCCAGCAGTGAGGCCGGGGTGGGCTCTGGGGCCAACGTCCTGACTTTC.

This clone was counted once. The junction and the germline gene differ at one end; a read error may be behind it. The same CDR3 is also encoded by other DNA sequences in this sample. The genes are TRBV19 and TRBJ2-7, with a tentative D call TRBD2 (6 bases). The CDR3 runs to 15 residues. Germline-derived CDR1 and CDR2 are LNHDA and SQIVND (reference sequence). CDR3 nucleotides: TGTGCCAGCAGTAATCCGGGAGAGTCACCTTACGAGCAGTACTTC. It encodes CASSNPGESPYEQYF. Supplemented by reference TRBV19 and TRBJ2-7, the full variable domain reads DGGITQSPKYLFRKEGQNVTLSCEQNLNHDAMYWYRQDPGQGLRLIYYSQIVNDFQKGDIAEGYSVSREKKESFPLTVTSAQKNPTAFYLCASSNPGESPYEQYFGPGTRLTVT.

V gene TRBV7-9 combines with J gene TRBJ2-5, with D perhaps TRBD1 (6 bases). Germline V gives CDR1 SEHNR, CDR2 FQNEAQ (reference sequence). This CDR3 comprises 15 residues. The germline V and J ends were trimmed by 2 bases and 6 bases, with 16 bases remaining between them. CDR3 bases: TGTGCCAGCAGCTTACCCCTGGGGGCAGGGCAGACCCAGTACTTC. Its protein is CASSLPLGAGQTQYF.

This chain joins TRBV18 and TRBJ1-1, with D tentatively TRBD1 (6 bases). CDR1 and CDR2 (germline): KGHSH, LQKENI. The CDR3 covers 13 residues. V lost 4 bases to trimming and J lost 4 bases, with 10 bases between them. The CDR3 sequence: CASSLDRRTEAFF. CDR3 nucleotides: TGTGCCAGCTCACTCGACAGGCGCACTGAAGCTTTCTTT.

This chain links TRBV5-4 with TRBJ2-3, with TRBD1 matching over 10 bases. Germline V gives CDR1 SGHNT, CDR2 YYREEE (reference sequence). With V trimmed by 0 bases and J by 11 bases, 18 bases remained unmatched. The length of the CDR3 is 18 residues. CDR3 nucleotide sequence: TGTGCCAGCAGCTTGGTCTGGGGGGGGGACAGGGGACCATCGCGGCAGTATTTT. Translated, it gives CASSLVWGGDRGPSRQYF.

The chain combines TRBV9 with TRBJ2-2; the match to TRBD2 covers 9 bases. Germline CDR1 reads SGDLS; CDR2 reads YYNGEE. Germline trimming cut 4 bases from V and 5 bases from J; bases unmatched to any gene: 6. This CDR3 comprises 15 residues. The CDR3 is CASSSSGRRTGELFF. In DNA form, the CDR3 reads TGTGCCAGCAGCAGTAGCGGGAGAAGAACCGGGGAGCTGTTTTTT.

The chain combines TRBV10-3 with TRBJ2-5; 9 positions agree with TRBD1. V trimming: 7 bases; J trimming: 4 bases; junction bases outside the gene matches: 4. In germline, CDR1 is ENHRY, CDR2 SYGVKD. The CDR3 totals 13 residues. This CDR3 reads CAINPDRGETQYF. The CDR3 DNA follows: TGTGCCATCAACCCGGACAGGGGAGAGACCCAGTACTTC.

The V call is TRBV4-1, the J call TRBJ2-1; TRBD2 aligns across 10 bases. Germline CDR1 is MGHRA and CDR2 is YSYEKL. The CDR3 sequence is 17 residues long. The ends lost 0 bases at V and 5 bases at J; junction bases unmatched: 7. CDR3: CASSQESPSGSNNEQFF. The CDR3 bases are TGCGCCAGCAGCCAAGAGTCCCCTAGCGGGAGTAACAATGAGCAGTTCTTC.

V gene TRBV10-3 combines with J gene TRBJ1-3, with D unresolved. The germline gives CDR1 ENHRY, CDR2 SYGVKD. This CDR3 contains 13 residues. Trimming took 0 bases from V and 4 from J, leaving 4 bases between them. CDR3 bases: TGTGCCATCAGTGAGTCCCCGGGAAACACCATATATTTT. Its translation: CAISESPGNTIYF.

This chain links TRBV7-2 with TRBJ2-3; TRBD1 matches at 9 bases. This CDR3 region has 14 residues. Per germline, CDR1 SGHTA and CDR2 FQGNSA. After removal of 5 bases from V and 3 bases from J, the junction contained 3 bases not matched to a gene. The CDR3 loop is CASSRDRVTDTQYF. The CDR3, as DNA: TGTGCCAGCAGCCGGGACAGGGTGACAGATACGCAGTATTTT.

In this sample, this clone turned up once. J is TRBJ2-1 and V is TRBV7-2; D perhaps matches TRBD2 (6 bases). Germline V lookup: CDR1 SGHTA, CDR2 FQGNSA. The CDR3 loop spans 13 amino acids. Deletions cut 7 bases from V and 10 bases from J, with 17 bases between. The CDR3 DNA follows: TGTGCCAGCACCATGGGACTGGAGACAGAGCAGTTCTTC. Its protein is CASTMGLETEQFF.

CDR3 bases: TGTGCCAGCTCGTTATCGACTAGCCTTCAAGAGACCCAGTACTTC. Translating gives CASSLSTSLQETQYF. The chain is built from TRBV18 and TRBJ2-5, with 7 bases fitting TRBD2. This CDR3 spans 15 amino acids. Trimming removed 6 bases from V and 2 bases from J; junction bases left unmatched: 9. The germline V gene has CDR1 KGHSH and CDR2 LQKENI.

The CDR3 region is CASSLWGTSGRESTDTQYF. CDR3 nucleotides: TGTGCCAGCAGCTTATGGGGGACTAGCGGGAGGGAGAGCACAGATACGCAGTATTTT. The V and J genes are TRBV7-7 and TRBJ2-3; 16 bases align to TRBD2. The CDR3 covers 19 residues. The V gene end was trimmed by 2 bases and the J gene end by 0 bases; junction bases not matched to a gene: 5. In germline, CDR1 is SSHAT, CDR2 FNYEAQ (reference sequence). The whole variable domain, filled in from reference TRBV7-7 and TRBJ2-3, reads GAGVSQSPRYKVTKRGQDVTLRCDPISSHATLYWYQQALGQGPEFLTYFNYEAQPDKSGLPSDRFSAERPEGSISTLTIQRTEQRDSAMYRCASSLWGTSGRESTDTQYFGPGTRLTVL.

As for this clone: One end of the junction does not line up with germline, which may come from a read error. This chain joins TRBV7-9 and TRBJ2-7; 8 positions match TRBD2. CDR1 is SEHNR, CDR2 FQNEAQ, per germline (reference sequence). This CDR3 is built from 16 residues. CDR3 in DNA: TGTTCCAGCAGCTTAGTCGAGTTAGCGGGGCACTACGAGCAGTACTTC. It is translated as CSSSLVELAGHYEQYF.

CDR3: CASSATGIISPLHF. Written as DNA, the CDR3 is TGTGCCAGCAGCGCGACAGGGATAATTTCACCCCTCCACTTT. The chain combines TRBV7-6 with TRBJ1-6, with TRBD1 identical over 7 bases. CDR1 is SGHVS, CDR2 FNYEAQ, per germline. V shed 5 bases, J shed 9 bases, and the junction held 7 bases outside the gene matches. This CDR3 is built from 14 residues. The complete variable domain, with remaining parts taken from reference TRBV7-6 and TRBJ1-6, reads GAGVSQSPRYKVTKRGQDVALRCDPISGHVSLYWYRQALGQGPEFLTYFNYEAQQDKSGLPNDRFSAERPEGSISTLTIQRTEQRDSAMYRCASSATGIISPLHFGNGTRLTVT.

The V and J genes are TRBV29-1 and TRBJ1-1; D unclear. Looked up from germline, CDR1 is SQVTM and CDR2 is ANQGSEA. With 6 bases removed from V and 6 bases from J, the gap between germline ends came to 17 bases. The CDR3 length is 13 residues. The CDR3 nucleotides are TGCAGCGTCGGGAGGACCCCCTTGTCTGAAGCTTTCTTT. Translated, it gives CSVGRTPLSEAFF.

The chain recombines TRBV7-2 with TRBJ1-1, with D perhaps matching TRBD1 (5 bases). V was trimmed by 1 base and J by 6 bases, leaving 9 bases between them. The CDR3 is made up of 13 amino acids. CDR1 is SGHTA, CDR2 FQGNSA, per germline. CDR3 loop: CASSLGWGAEAFF. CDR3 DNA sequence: TGTGCCAGCAGCTTAGGGTGGGGCGCTGAAGCTTTCTTT. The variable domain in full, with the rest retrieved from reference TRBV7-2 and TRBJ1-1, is GAGVSQSPSNKVTEKGKDVELRCDPISGHTALYWYRQSLGQGLEFLIYFQGNSAPDKSGLPSDRFSAERTGGSVSTLTIQRTQQEDSAVYLCASSLGWGAEAFFGQGTRLTVV.

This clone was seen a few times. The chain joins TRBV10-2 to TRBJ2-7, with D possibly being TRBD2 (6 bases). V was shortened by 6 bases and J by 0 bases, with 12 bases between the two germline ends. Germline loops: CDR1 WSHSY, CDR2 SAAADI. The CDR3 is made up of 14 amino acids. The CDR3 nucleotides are TGCGCCAGCAGCTCGGGAGCGGTCTCCTACGAGCAGTACTTC. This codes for CASSSGAVSYEQYF.

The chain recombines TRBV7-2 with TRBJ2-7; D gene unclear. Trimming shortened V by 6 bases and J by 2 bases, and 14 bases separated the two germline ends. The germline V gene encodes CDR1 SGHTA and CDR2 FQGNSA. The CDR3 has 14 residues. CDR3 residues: CASRSQLGPYEQYF. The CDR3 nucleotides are TGTGCCAGCAGATCCCAGCTAGGCCCCTACGAGCAGTACTTC.

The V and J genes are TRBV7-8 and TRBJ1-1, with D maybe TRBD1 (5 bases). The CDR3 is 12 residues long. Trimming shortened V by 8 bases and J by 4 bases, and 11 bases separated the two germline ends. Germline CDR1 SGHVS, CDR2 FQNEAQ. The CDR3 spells CASLGVATEAFF. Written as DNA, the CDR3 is TGTGCCAGCCTAGGGGTGGCCACTGAAGCTTTCTTT.

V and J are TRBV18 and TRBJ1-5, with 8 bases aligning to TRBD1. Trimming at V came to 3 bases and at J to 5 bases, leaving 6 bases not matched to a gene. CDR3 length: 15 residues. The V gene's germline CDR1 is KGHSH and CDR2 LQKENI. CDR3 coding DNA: TGTGCCAGCTCACCTTCCCAGGGGGCTTATCAGCCCCAGCATTTT. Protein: CASSPSQGAYQPQHF.

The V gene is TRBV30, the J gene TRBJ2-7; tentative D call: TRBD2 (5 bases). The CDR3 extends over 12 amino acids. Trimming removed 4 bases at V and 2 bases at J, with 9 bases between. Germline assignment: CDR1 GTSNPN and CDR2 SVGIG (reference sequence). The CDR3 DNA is TGTGCCTGGAACGGGGAAACCTACGAGCAGTACTTC. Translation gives CAWNGETYEQYF.